This TCR beta chain is from a study of blood T cell repertoires in COVID-19. Whole-study context: Researchers got acute and convalescent COVID-19 samples from the United States, Italy and Spain.

Germline-derived CDR1 and CDR2 are SGDLS and YYNGEE. The CDR3 runs to 12 residues. The ends were cut back, 10 bases at V and 4 bases at J, with 11 bases in the middle. Methods used by the authors: Amplification of reference gene primers provided the estimated nucleated cell counts. Generated by immunoSEQ multiplex PCR, the TCRdb table keeps only in-frame clones and is missing some. V, J and clone size were drawn from that table, and D and trimming were deduced from the DNA. The sample lists some 57,000 clones, more than 90% occurring once. This clone has just a few counts. This chain links TRBV9 with TRBJ2-2, with D possibly being TRBD2 (5 bases). The receptor's source is a human donor in a cohort sampled during active COVID-19. Specimen: peripheral blood. CDR3 nucleotide sequence: TGTGCCTCGGGGTTAGTCACCGGGGAGCTGTTTTTT. This gives the protein CASGLVTGELFF. The complete variable domain, with remaining parts taken from reference TRBV9 and TRBJ2-2, reads DSGVTQTPKHLITATGQRVTLRCSPRSGDLSVYWYQQSLDQGLQFLIQYYNGEERAKGNILERFSAQQFPDLHSELNLSSLELGDSALYFCASGLVTGELFFGEGSRLTVL.